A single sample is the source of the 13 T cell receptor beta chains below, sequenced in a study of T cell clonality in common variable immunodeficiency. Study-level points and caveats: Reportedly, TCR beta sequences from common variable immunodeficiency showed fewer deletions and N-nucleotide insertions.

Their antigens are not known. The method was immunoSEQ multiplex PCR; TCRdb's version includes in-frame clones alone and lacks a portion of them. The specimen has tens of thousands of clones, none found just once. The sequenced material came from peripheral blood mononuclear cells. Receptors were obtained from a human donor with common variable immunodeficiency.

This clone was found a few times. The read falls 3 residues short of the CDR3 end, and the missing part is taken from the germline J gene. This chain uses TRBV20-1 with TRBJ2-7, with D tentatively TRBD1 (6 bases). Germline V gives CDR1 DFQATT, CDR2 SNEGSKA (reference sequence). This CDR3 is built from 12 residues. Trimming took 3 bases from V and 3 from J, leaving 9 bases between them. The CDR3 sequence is CSASQGIYEQYF. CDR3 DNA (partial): TGCAGTGCTAGCCAGGGGATCTACGAG.

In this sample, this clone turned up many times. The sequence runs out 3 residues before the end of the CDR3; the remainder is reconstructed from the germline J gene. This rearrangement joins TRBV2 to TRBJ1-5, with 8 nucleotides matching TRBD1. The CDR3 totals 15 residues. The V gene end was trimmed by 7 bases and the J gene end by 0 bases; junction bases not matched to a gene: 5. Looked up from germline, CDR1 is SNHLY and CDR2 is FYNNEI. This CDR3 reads CASTGDRNSNQPQHF. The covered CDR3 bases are TGTGCCAGCACTGGGGACAGGAATAGCAATCAGCCC.

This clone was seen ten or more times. The CDR3 bases that were read are TGCGCCAGCAGCTTAACACAGGTCTCCTACGAG. As protein: CASSLTQVSYE. The full-length CDR3 reads as CASSLTQVSYEQYF. This sequence joins TRBV5-1 and TRBJ2-7, with a possible D match to TRBD1 (5 bases). The read gets to within 3 residues of the CDR3 end, and the germline J gene fills in the rest. The CDR3 loop spans 14 amino acids. Germline-derived CDR1 and CDR2 are SGHRS and YFSETQ. V lost 2 bases and J lost 0, with 9 bases in between.

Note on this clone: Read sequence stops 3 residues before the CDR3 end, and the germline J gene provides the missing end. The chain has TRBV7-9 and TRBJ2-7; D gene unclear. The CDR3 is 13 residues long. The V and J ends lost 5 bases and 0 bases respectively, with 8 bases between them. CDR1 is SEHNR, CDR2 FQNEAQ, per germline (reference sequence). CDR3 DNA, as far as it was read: TGTGCCAGCAGCCAGGCTAACTCCTACGAG. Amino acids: CASSQANSYE. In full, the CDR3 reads CASSQANSYEQYF.

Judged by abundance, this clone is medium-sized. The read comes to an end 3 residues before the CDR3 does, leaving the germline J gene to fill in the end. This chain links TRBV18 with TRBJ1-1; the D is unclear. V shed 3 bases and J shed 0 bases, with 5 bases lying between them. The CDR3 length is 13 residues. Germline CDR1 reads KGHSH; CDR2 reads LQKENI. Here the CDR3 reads CASSPTMNTEAFF. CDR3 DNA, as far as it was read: TGTGCCAGCTCACCGACAATGAACACTGAA.

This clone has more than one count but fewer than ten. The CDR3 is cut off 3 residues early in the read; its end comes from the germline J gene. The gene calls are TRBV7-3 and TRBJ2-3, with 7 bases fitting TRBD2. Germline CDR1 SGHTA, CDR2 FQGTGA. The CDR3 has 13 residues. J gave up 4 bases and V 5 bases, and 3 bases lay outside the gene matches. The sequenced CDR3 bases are TGTGCCAGCAGCGCGGGAGTGGCAGATACG. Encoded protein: CASSAGVADT. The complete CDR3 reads CASSAGVADTQYF.

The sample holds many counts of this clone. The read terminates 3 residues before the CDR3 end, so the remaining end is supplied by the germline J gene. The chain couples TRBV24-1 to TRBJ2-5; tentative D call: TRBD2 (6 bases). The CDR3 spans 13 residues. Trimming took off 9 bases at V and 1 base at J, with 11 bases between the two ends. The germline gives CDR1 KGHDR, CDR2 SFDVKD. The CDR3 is CATGAGGQETQYF. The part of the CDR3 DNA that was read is TGTGCCACCGGAGCCGGGGGCCAAGAGACC.

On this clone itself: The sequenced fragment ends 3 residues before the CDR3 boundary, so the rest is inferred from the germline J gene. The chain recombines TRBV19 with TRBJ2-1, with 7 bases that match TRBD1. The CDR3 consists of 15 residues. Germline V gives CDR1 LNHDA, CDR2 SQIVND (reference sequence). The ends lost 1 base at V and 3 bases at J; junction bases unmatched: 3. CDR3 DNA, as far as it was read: TGTGCCAGTAGTATAGCGACAGGGATCTACAATGAG. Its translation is CASSIATGIYNE. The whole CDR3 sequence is CASSIATGIYNEQFF.

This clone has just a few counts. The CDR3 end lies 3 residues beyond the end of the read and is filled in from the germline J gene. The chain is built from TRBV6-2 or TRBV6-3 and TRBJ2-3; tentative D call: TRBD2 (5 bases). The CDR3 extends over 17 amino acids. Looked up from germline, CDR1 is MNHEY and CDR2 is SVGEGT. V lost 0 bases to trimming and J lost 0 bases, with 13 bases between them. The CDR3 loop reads CASSYSITGGSTDTQYF. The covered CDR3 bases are TGTGCCAGCAGTTACTCGATAACTGGCGGGAGCACAGATACG.

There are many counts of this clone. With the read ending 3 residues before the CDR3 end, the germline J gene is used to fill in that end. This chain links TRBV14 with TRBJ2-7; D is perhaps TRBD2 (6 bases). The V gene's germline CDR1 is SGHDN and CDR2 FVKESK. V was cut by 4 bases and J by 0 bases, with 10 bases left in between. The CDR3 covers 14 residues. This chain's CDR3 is CASSPRGASYEQYF. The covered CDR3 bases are TGTGCCAGCAGCCCGCGGGGCGCCTCCTACGAG. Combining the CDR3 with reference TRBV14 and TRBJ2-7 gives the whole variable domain EAGVTQFPSHSVIEKGQTVTLRCDPISGHDNLYWYRRVMGKEIKFLLHFVKESKQDESGMPNNRFLAERTGGTYSTLKVQPAELEDSGVYFCASSPRGASYEQYFGPGTRLTVT.

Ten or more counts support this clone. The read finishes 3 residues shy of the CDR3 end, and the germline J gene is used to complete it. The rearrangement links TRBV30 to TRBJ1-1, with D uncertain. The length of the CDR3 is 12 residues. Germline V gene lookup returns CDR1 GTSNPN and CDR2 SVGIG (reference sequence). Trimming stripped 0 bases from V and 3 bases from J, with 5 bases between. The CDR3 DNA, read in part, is TGTGCCTGGAGTGTAACAGACACTGAA. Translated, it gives CAWSVTDTE. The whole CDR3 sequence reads CAWSVTDTEAFF.

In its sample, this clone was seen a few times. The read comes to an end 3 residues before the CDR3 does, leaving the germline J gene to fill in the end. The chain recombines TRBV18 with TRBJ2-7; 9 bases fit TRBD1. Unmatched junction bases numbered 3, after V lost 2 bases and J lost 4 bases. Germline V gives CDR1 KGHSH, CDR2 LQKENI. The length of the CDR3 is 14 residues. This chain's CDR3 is CASSPATGGYEQYF. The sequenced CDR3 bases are TGTGCCAGCTCACCAGCGACAGGGGGTTACGAG.

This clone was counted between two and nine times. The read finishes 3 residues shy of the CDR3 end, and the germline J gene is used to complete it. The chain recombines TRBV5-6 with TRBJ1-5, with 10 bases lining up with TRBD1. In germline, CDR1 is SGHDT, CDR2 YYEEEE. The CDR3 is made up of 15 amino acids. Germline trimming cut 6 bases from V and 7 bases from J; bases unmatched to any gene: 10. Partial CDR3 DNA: TGTGCCAGCACCAGGACAGGGGGGTTCGAACAGCCC. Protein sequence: CASTRTGGFEQP. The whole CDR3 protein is CASTRTGGFEQPQHF.